One sample yielded the 30 T cell receptor beta chains listed below, sequenced in a study of blood T cell repertoires in COVID-19. Assay: immunoSEQ multiplex PCR; the TCRdb copy retains only in-frame clones and omits some. The sample has tens of thousands of clones, 80% to 90% seen once. The sequenced sample was peripheral blood. The receptors stem from a human donor in a cohort sampled during active COVID-19. The donor label of this sample is uncertain.

This chain uses TRBV5-1 with TRBJ2-7; D is perhaps TRBD1 (6 bases). CDR1 SGHRS and CDR2 YFSETQ come from the germline V gene. Trimming took 2 bases from V and 3 from J, leaving 12 bases between them. The length of the CDR3 is 14 residues. CDR3 protein: CASSLMAGVYEQYF. DNA for the CDR3: TGCGCCAGCAGCTTAATGGCAGGGGTCTACGAGCAGTACTTC.

The V call is TRBV7-2, the J call TRBJ2-1, with D maybe TRBD2 (5 bases). V was trimmed by 2 bases and J by 4 bases, leaving 15 bases between them. The CDR3 runs to 16 residues. Germline loops: CDR1 SGHTA, CDR2 FQGNSA. The CDR3 DNA follows: TGTGCCAGCAGCTTAACCCGCTCACCGGGATACAATGAGCAGTTCTTC. Protein product: CASSLTRSPGYNEQFF.

This clone showed up just once. The J gene is TRBJ2-3, the V gene TRBV3-1 (or the pseudogene TRBV3-2); no reliable D call. The CDR3 length is 13 residues. The germline V and J ends were trimmed by 2 bases and 1 base, with 4 bases remaining between them. Germline lookup yields CDR1 LGHDT and CDR2 YNNKEL (reference sequence). The CDR3 region is CASSQRGTDTQYF. The CDR3 nucleotides read TGTGCCAGCAGCCAACGGGGCACAGATACGCAGTATTTT.

The chain recombines TRBV6-5 with TRBJ2-3; 7 bases map to TRBD1. The CDR3 contains 15 residues. V lost 2 bases and J lost 2; bases outside the gene matches: 4. Germline values: CDR1 MNHEY, CDR2 SVGAGI. The CDR3 spells CASSYTGVATDTQYF. The CDR3 DNA reads as TGTGCCAGCAGTTACACAGGGGTCGCCACAGATACGCAGTATTTT.

V and J are TRBV19 and TRBJ2-7, with TRBD1 identical over 10 bases. The CDR3 totals 14 residues. V gave up 7 bases and J gave up 0 bases; unmatched junction bases: 3. From germline, CDR1 is LNHDA and CDR2 SQIVND (reference sequence). CDR3 DNA sequence: TGTGCCAGTAAAAGGGACAGGGGCTCCTACGAGCAGTACTTC. This encodes CASKRDRGSYEQYF.

The rearrangement joins TRBV6-5 to TRBJ1-2, with 9 bases lining up with TRBD1. The CDR3 loop spans 15 amino acids. The V gene end was trimmed by 5 bases and the J gene end by 2 bases; junction bases not matched to a gene: 6. Looked up from germline, CDR1 is MNHEY and CDR2 is SVGAGI. As DNA, the CDR3 is TGTGCCAGCAGTCTATCTGGGACAGGGAACTATGGCTACACCTTC. This codes for CASSLSGTGNYGYTF.

This chain uses TRBV28 with TRBJ2-3; weak D call: TRBD1 (7 bases). V lost 6 bases and J 6 bases, leaving 19 bases between the germline ends. In germline, CDR1 is MDHEN, CDR2 SYDVKM. This CDR3 is built from 15 residues. The CDR3 coding sequence is TGTGCCAGCAGCTCTGCAGGAGGGGGCAGGGATACGCAGTATTTT. It is translated as CASSSAGGGRDTQYF.

This sequence joins TRBV18 and TRBJ2-7; 11 bases are a match to TRBD1. In germline, CDR1 is KGHSH, CDR2 LQKENI. This CDR3 is built from 16 residues. V gave up 3 bases and J gave up 4 bases; unmatched junction bases: 8. CDR3 nucleotide sequence: TGTGCCAGCTCACCCGGACAGGGGGCGATTAAATACGAGCAGTACTTC. Its translation is CASSPGQGAIKYEQYF.

The sample holds one count of this clone. The V and J genes are TRBV7-3 and TRBJ2-3, with 9 bases lining up with TRBD2. CDR1 and CDR2 (germline): SGHTA, FQGTGA. The J segment lost 1 base and the V segment lost 5 bases, leaving 1 base of the junction unmatched. CDR3 length: 14 amino acids. CDR3 coding DNA: TGTGCCAGCAGCCGGACTAGCGGCACAGATACGCAGTATTTT. It codes for CASSRTSGTDTQYF.

The rearrangement uses TRBV24-1 and TRBJ2-3; the D gene is possibly TRBD1 (7 bases). Germline loops: CDR1 KGHDR, CDR2 SFDVKD. This CDR3 is built from 14 residues. Trimming left V 9 bases short and J 3 bases short, with 15 bases between. CDR3 sequence reads: CATSRTGGTDTQYF. The CDR3 bases are TGTGCCACCTCCCGGACAGGAGGGACAGATACGCAGTATTTT.

In this sample, this clone turned up once. This chain joins TRBV12-1 and TRBJ2-2; the table's TRBD2 call for D was not verified on the DNA. TRBV12-1 is flagged as a pseudogene. The CDR3 spans 12 residues. CDR3: CASSLRTGELFF. CDR3 in DNA: TGTGCCAGCAGCCTGCGGACCGGGGAGCTGTTTTTT.

The gene calls are TRBV3-1 (or the pseudogene TRBV3-2) and TRBJ1-2; a possible D gene is TRBD1 (5 bases). V gave up 2 bases and J gave up 7 bases, with 11 bases separating them. The length of the CDR3 is 13 residues. Germline V gene lookup returns CDR1 LGHDT and CDR2 YNNKEL (reference sequence). The CDR3 DNA reads as TGTGCCAGCAGCCAATCAGGGTACGTTGGCTACACCTTC. As protein: CASSQSGYVGYTF.

This clone turned up a few times. The chain combines TRBV6-5 with TRBJ1-5; 9 nucleotides agree with TRBD1. V was pared by 4 bases and J by 9 bases, with 7 bases of the junction left unmatched. From germline, CDR1 is MNHEY and CDR2 SVGAGI. The CDR3 runs to 14 residues. CDR3 sequence: CASSSHRGQRPQHF. CDR3 nucleotides: TGTGCCAGCAGTTCCCACAGGGGGCAGAGGCCCCAGCATTTT.

This clone was detected only a few times. V usage is TRBV19 and J usage is TRBJ2-1, with 7 nucleotides matching TRBD2. Germline trimming cut 9 bases from V and 0 bases from J; bases unmatched to any gene: 8. Germline V gene data show CDR1 as LNHDA and CDR2 as SQIVND (reference sequence). This CDR3 region has 15 residues. CDR3 DNA sequence: TGTGCCAGCCGGCAAGCGGGGCGCTCCTACAATGAGCAGTTCTTC. Translated, it gives CASRQAGRSYNEQFF.

The chain has TRBV4-1 and TRBJ1-5, with D possibly matching TRBD1 (6 bases). V lost 0 bases and J lost 7, with 13 bases in between. Germline V gene lookup returns CDR1 MGHRA and CDR2 YSYEKL. CDR3 size: 15 residues. CDR3 bases: TGCGCCAGCAGCCAAGAGGGGGCAGGGCGCCAGCCCCAGCATTTT. This sequence encodes CASSQEGAGRQPQHF.

The chain joins TRBV6-5 to TRBJ2-2; D perhaps matches TRBD2 (6 bases). The CDR3 has 15 amino acids. Trimming pared 7 bases from V and 2 bases from J, leaving 14 bases between. CDR1 and CDR2 (germline): MNHEY, SVGAGI. The CDR3 here is CASILGGFNTGELFF. In DNA form, the CDR3 reads TGTGCCAGCATCCTGGGGGGTTTTAACACCGGGGAGCTGTTTTTT.

V is TRBV11-2 and J is TRBJ1-5; no firm D call. CDR1 is SGHAT, CDR2 FQNNGV, per germline. The ends were cut back, 0 bases at V and 11 bases at J, with 17 bases in the middle. This CDR3 region has 15 residues. The CDR3 sequence is CASSLDSSPGVAQHF. CDR3 nucleotide sequence: TGTGCCAGCAGCTTAGACTCGTCTCCCGGGGTGGCCCAGCATTTT.

V gene TRBV3-1 (or the pseudogene TRBV3-2) combines with J gene TRBJ2-5; possibly TRBD2 for D (5 bases). The germline V and J ends were trimmed by 4 bases and 5 bases, with 11 bases remaining between them. This CDR3 region has 13 residues. Germline CDR1 LGHDT, CDR2 YNNKEL (reference sequence). The CDR3 spells CASSPGMGETQYF. As DNA, the CDR3 is TGTGCCAGCAGCCCGGGGATGGGGGAGACCCAGTACTTC.

The rearrangement links TRBV2 to TRBJ2-7; 10 nucleotides agree with TRBD2. The germline V gene has CDR1 SNHLY and CDR2 FYNNEI. V lost 7 bases, J lost 0 bases, and 12 bases stayed unmatched. The CDR3 is made up of 17 amino acids. This chain's CDR3 is CASTEASGGASSYEQYF. Written as DNA, the CDR3 is TGTGCCAGCACGGAGGCTAGCGGGGGTGCGAGCTCCTACGAGCAGTACTTC.

The rearrangement links TRBV18 to TRBJ2-7, with 7 positions matching TRBD1. Trimming took 3 bases from V and 7 from J; bases not matched to a gene: 0. Per the germline V gene, CDR1 is KGHSH and CDR2 is LQKENI. The CDR3 is 11 amino acids. Here the CDR3 DNA reads TGTGCCAGCTCACCGGACAGGGAGCAGTACTTC. Protein product: CASSPDREQYF.

CDR3 nucleotides: TGCGCCAGCAGCTTCCTATCGACAGGGCATGGCTACACCTTC. Its protein product is CASSFLSTGHGYTF. The V call is TRBV5-1, the J call TRBJ1-2, with TRBD1 matching 7 bases. V shed 2 bases, J shed 6 bases, and the junction held 7 bases outside the gene matches. CDR3 length equals 14 residues. The germline V gene encodes CDR1 SGHRS and CDR2 YFSETQ.

This rearrangement joins TRBV2 to TRBJ2-1; 8 nucleotides line up with TRBD1. In germline, CDR1 is SNHLY, CDR2 FYNNEI. Germline trimming cut 8 bases from V and 4 bases from J; bases unmatched to any gene: 7. This CDR3 spans 14 amino acids. CDR3 DNA sequence: TGTGCCAGCGGTCGGGACAGGATATACAATGAGCAGTTCTTC. It yields the protein CASGRDRIYNEQFF.

The rearrangement joins TRBV7-9 to TRBJ2-5; D is unclear. The CDR3 is made up of 14 amino acids. With 5 bases removed from V and 2 bases from J, the gap between germline ends came to 12 bases. In germline, CDR1 is SEHNR, CDR2 FQNEAQ (reference sequence). CDR3 bases: TGTGCCAGCAGCCGATCGACACAGCAAGAGACCCAGTACTTC. The encoded protein is CASSRSTQQETQYF.

The V call is TRBV6-6, the J call TRBJ1-5; TRBD1 aligns across 9 bases. Per germline, CDR1 MNHNY and CDR2 SVGAGI (reference sequence). This CDR3 region has 14 residues. The J segment lost 6 bases and the V segment lost 10 bases, leaving 10 bases of the junction unmatched. Here the CDR3 reads CATERDRAAQPQHF. CDR3 coding DNA: TGTGCCACCGAACGGGACAGGGCAGCTCAGCCCCAGCATTTT.

V usage is TRBV3-1 (or the pseudogene TRBV3-2) and J usage is TRBJ2-1; D possibly corresponds to TRBD1 (7 bases). The CDR3 consists of 18 residues. Germline V CDR1 and CDR2: LGHDT, YNNKEL (reference sequence). Trimming cost V 3 bases and J 7 bases, with 25 bases left between them. The CDR3 sequence is CASSHPIGGTAPGNEQFF. As DNA, the CDR3 is TGTGCCAGCAGCCACCCCATAGGGGGGACAGCCCCCGGGAATGAGCAGTTCTTC.

The chain carries TRBV9 and TRBJ2-4, with 7 nucleotides matching TRBD2. The germline V gene has CDR1 SGDLS and CDR2 YYNGEE. The CDR3 is 14 residues long. V was clipped by 4 bases and J by 6 bases; unmatched bases: 7. The CDR3 here is CASSPPSGLNIQYF. Here the CDR3 DNA reads TGTGCCAGCAGCCCCCCTAGCGGCTTAAACATTCAGTACTTC.

V usage is TRBV19 and J usage is TRBJ2-7, with 7 positions matching TRBD1. The CDR3 consists of 15 residues. V shed 3 bases, J shed 3 bases, and the junction held 8 bases outside the gene matches. Germline lookup yields CDR1 LNHDA and CDR2 SQIVND (reference sequence). The CDR3 DNA sequence: TGTGCCAGTAGTATCAGGACAGGACTCGTCTACGAGCAGTACTTC. Protein product: CASSIRTGLVYEQYF.

This clone showed up just once. J is TRBJ2-1 and V is TRBV5-1; D may be TRBD1 (5 bases). With 0 bases removed from V and 0 bases from J, the gap between germline ends came to 7 bases. The CDR3 loop spans 15 amino acids. From germline, CDR1 is SGHRS and CDR2 YFSETQ. CDR3 DNA: TGCGCCAGCAGCTTGGTGGGGCCCTCCTACAATGAGCAGTTCTTC. This gives the protein CASSLVGPSYNEQFF.

V and J are TRBV5-4 and TRBJ2-2, with 7 bases aligning to TRBD1. The CDR3 is 14 amino acids. Trimming removed 5 bases from V and 5 bases from J; junction bases left unmatched: 6. Germline V lookup: CDR1 SGHNT, CDR2 YYREEE (reference sequence). CDR3 loop: CASRVNRGTGELFF. CDR3 DNA sequence: TGTGCCAGCAGAGTGAACAGGGGAACCGGGGAGCTGTTTTTT.

V gene TRBV7-8 combines with J gene TRBJ2-1; maybe TRBD2 (7 bases). Trimming pared 6 bases from V and 7 bases from J, leaving 22 bases between. Germline V gene sequence: CDR1 SGHVS, CDR2 FQNEAQ. The CDR3 is made up of 16 amino acids. CDR3 residues: CASRYLAGGLLNEQFF. Here the CDR3 DNA reads TGTGCCAGCAGATACCTAGCCGGGGGGCTGTTGAATGAGCAGTTCTTC.